The 3 T cell receptor beta chains below come from one sample, sequenced in a study of human T cells and chemical hapten exposure. MiXCR, applied by TCRdb to the RACE reads, yields one record per CDR3 protein. The data hold about 80,000 distinct CDR3 sequences, with 11% observed a single time. This sample's time point: patch test 2, 6 weeks after DPC sensitization. Sample treatment: therapeutic diphenylcyclopropenone sensitization with weekly scalp DPC. The specimen was whole blood, collected in connection with sensitization to the hapten diphenylcyclopropenone (DPC). These receptor sequences come from a young man with alopecia areata. Some clones in this sample may be carry-over from other donors' samples.

In its sample, this clonotype was seen a few times. This rearrangement joins TRBV15 to TRBJ1-5; no reliable D call. Trimming removed 4 bases at V and 6 bases at J, with 10 bases between. The CDR3 is 13 amino acids. The germline CDR1 and CDR2 sequences are LNHNV and YYDKDF (reference sequence). The CDR3 sequence is CATSTERFQPQHF. The CDR3 DNA reads as TGTGCCACCAGCACTGAACGGTTTCAGCCCCAGCATTTT.

This clonotype was counted between two and nine times. The rearrangement uses TRBV7-6 and TRBJ2-3; D is possibly TRBD2 (6 bases). V was clipped by 3 bases and J by 4 bases, with 14 bases between them. CDR1 SGHVS and CDR2 FNYEAQ come from the germline V gene. The CDR3 contains 15 residues. The CDR3 region has the DNA TGTGCCAGCAGCTTCGGGGGAGTAGCGGCAGATACGCAGTATTTT. Its protein product is CASSFGGVAADTQYF.

This clonotype appeared a few times. The J gene is TRBJ1-6, the V gene TRBV10-3, with 7 bases fitting TRBD1. The CDR3 totals 14 residues. Germline values: CDR1 ENHRY, CDR2 SYGVKD. Germline trimming cut 5 bases from V and 7 bases from J; bases unmatched to any gene: 5. The CDR3 loop reads CAISLAGGNSPLHF. As DNA, the CDR3 is TGTGCCATCAGTCTAGCAGGGGGGAATTCACCCCTCCACTTT.